This T cell receptor beta chain was recorded in a study of human T cells and chemical hapten exposure. Indicated time point: patch test 2, 6 weeks after DPC sensitization. Treatment denoted: therapeutic diphenylcyclopropenone sensitization with weekly scalp DPC. The CDR3 covers 15 residues. Looked up from germline, CDR1 is SGHTA and CDR2 is FQGNSA. The V segment lost 2 bases and the J segment 8 bases; nucleotides outside the gene matches: 8. At least ten counts were recorded for this clonotype. Its antigen is unknown. Whole-study findings and limits: Once DPC sensitization occurred, TCRs above 1 in 1000 frequency showed no change.

Unique molecular identifiers were linked by the library to individual cDNA molecules. Authors' methods: The median was about 96,000 TCRs per sample, ranging about 20,000 to 700,000. Using its own MiXCR run on the RACE reads, TCRdb lists one record per CDR3 protein. The V and J calls and clone size are TCRdb's, not the authors'. The data contain approximately 89,000 distinct CDR3 sequences, approximately 6.6% of them singletons. The J gene is TRBJ1-3, the V gene TRBV7-2; TRBD1 matches at 8 bases. The clonotype was recovered from a woman between 25 and 40 years old with alopecia areata. Some clones in this sample may be carry-over from other donors' samples. Specimen: whole blood, collected in connection with sensitization to the hapten diphenylcyclopropenone (DPC). This chain's CDR3 is CASSLSSGGVHTIYF. CDR3 DNA sequence: TGTGCCAGCAGCTTATCATCAGGGGGCGTACACACCATATATTTT.